This T cell receptor (beta chain) was sequenced in a study of Tregs in tolerant kidney transplant recipients. Study overall: Sorting of CD4+CD25+CD127- cells followed 3-day belatacept mixed lymphocyte reactions, sometimes with roughly 5-day graft donor restimulation.

Only in-frame clones appear in the TCRdb table, and some are missing; sequencing was by immunoSEQ multiplex PCR. The data contain approximately 45,000 clones, 95% to 96% of them singletons. Points from the study as a whole: Findings come from small patient numbers and require larger validation.

With respect to this clone: Antigen unknown.

The CDR3 has 11 amino acids. Trimming stripped 3 bases from V and 1 base from J, with 0 bases between. The germline V gene has CDR1 SGHVS and CDR2 FNYEAQ. The V and J genes are TRBV7-6 and TRBJ2-5; D call uncertain. Sequenced sample: Tregs from blood cultured with allogeneic cells. The clonotype was recovered from a human donor in good health. In DNA form, the CDR3 reads TGTGCCAGCAGCTTCCAAGAGACCCAGTACTTC. Translation: CASSFQETQYF.